The clone carrying this T cell receptor beta chain was seen ten or more times. Its antigen is not identified. This sample is part of a study of human T cells and chemical hapten exposure. Study-level background: Alopecia areata, totalis or universalis was found in mostly female patients. The study, taken as a whole, reports: Following DPC sensitization, TCRs present above 1 in 1000 frequency showed no change.

Described time point: pre-sensitization, week 0. Documented treatment: therapeutic diphenylcyclopropenone sensitization with weekly scalp DPC. The CDR3 has 15 amino acids. V shed 6 bases and J 2 bases; nucleotides not matched to a gene: 4. Germline assignment: CDR1 MNHNY and CDR2 SVGAGI (reference sequence). Individual cDNA molecules each carried unique molecular identifiers attached by the library. TCRdb itself ran the RACE reads through MiXCR, one entry per CDR3 protein. The repertoire holds around 330,000 distinct CDR3 sequences, 4.5% to 5.5% seen once, with around 8% in the top ten. The receptor was isolated from a young woman with alopecia areata. Some clones in this sample may be carry-over from other donors' samples. The chain couples TRBV6-6 to TRBJ2-3; 11 nucleotides agree with TRBD2. Specimen: whole blood, collected in connection with sensitization to the hapten diphenylcyclopropenone (DPC). The CDR3 sequence: CASRTSGASTDTQYF. CDR3 bases: TGTGCCAGCAGGACTAGCGGGGCATCCACAGATACGCAGTATTTT.